This entry concerns a single TCR beta chain. Repertoires were generated with immunoSEQ multiplex PCR, while TCRdb's copy carries only in-frame clones and drops some. The table lists about 94,000 clones, around 94% of them singletons, with approximately 0.8% in the top ten. This record comes from a study of T cell changes during pregnancy in multiple sclerosis. Germline V CDR1 and CDR2: SGHAT, FQNNGV. This CDR3 spans 15 amino acids. V dropped 0 bases and J dropped 6 bases, with 11 bases sitting between them. The sample was peripheral blood, taken in the third trimester of pregnancy. This clonotype originated in a female donor with multiple sclerosis, enrolled in a pregnancy study. The chain links TRBV11-2 to TRBJ2-2, with D maybe TRBD1 (5 bases). The CDR3 region is CASSLEGLGPGELFF. DNA of the CDR3: TGTGCCAGCAGCTTAGAGGGGTTGGGGCCCGGGGAGCTGTTTTTT.